The table lists the clone carrying this T cell receptor beta chain with many counts. Its antigen is currently unknown. The sample belongs to a study of Graves' ophthalmopathy and Graves' hyperthyroidism. Study-wide findings and caveats: Most expanded thyroid clonotypes above 0.001 frequency also appeared in blood.

V lost 4 bases, J lost 4 bases, and 14 bases lay in between. This CDR3 has 14 residues. Germline V gives CDR1 SGDLS, CDR2 YYNGEE. PBMCs were obtained from roughly 9.4 ml of fresh peripheral blood. RNA transcripts were the template, and TCR beta CDR3 regions were amplified from them. RT-PCR was first run with HTBI primers, then multiplex PCR in a second round. One entry per CDR3 protein results from TCRdb running MiXCR on the multiplex PCR reads. The table shows hundreds of thousands of distinct CDR3 sequences, with under 25% occurring only once. The TCR sequence derives from a woman aged 18-35 years with stable Graves' hyperthyroidism. The V call is TRBV9, the J call TRBJ2-5; weak D call: TRBD2 (6 bases). Specimen: peripheral blood. The CDR3 reads CASSPISGAETQYF. The CDR3 DNA sequence: TGTGCCAGCAGCCCCATTAGCGGAGCAGAGACCCAGTACTTC. The entire variable domain, with the rest obtained from reference TRBV9 and TRBJ2-5, is as follows: DSGVTQTPKHLITATGQRVTLRCSPRSGDLSVYWYQQSLDQGLQFLIQYYNGEERAKGNILERFSAQQFPDLHSELNLSSLELGDSALYFCASSPISGAETQYFGPGTRLLVL.